These 11 T cell receptor beta chains were all obtained from the same sample, sequenced in a study of T cell responses to AZD1222 COVID-19 vaccine. Generated by immunoSEQ multiplex PCR, the TCRdb table keeps only in-frame clones and is missing some. Of fewer than 75,000 clones in the sample, about 89% were seen once. The source was peripheral blood, collected 28 days after the second dose of the MenACWY control vaccine. Receptor source: an adult who received the MenACWY meningococcal vaccine as a control.

Turning to this clone: Other DNA sequences from this sample encode an identical CDR3 as well. The chain is built from TRBV27 and TRBJ2-1; a weak D match, TRBD2 (5 bases). The germline CDR1 and CDR2 sequences are MNHEY and SMNVEV (reference sequence). V was pared by 3 bases and J by 6 bases, with 6 bases between. The CDR3 length is 12 residues. The CDR3 is CASSFGLNEQFF. The CDR3, as DNA: TGTGCCAGCAGTTTTGGACTCAATGAGCAGTTCTTC.

V usage is TRBV6-1 and J usage is TRBJ2-1; D is unclear. V lost 4 bases and J 0 bases, leaving 13 bases between the germline ends. The CDR3 runs to 16 residues. Germline assignment: CDR1 MNHNS and CDR2 SASEGT. CDR3 sequence reads: CASSAEHVSSYNEQFF. DNA of the CDR3: TGTGCCAGCAGTGCCGAACATGTGAGCTCCTACAATGAGCAGTTCTTC.

The chain uses TRBV4-1 and TRBJ2-7; no clear D gene. The germline V gene encodes CDR1 MGHRA and CDR2 YSYEKL. This CDR3 region has 15 residues. With 1 base removed from V and 2 bases from J, the gap between germline ends came to 12 bases. CDR3 protein: CASSQVPVTTYEQYF. As DNA, the CDR3 is TGCGCCAGCAGCCAAGTCCCGGTCACCACCTACGAGCAGTACTTC.

The DNA of the CDR3 is TGTGCCAGCAGCCCCCCCGCAACCTTCGACAGCAAAGAGACCCAGTACTTC. As protein: CASSPPATFDSKETQYF. The J gene is TRBJ2-5, the V gene TRBV7-9; possibly TRBD1 for D (5 bases). V was cut by 5 bases and J by 3 bases, with 22 bases left in between. The CDR3 contains 17 residues. Per the germline V gene, CDR1 is SEHNR and CDR2 is FQNEAQ (reference sequence).

This sequence joins TRBV19 and TRBJ1-1, with D possibly matching TRBD1 (5 bases). V gave up 7 bases and J gave up 0 bases, with 15 bases separating them. This CDR3 has 15 amino acids. Germline lookup yields CDR1 LNHDA and CDR2 SQIVND (reference sequence). CDR3 amino acids: CASKGKGLMNTEAFF. CDR3 DNA: TGTGCCAGTAAGGGGAAAGGATTAATGAACACTGAAGCTTTCTTT.

This clone came up once. Here the CDR3 DNA reads TGTGCCAGCAGTTCAGGGTTCGGGAACACTGAAGCTTTCTTT. It yields the protein CASSSGFGNTEAFF. This chain joins TRBV2 and TRBJ1-1; TRBD1 is a possible D gene (5 bases). Germline CDR1 SNHLY, CDR2 FYNNEI. This CDR3 spans 14 amino acids. The V end was cut by 5 bases, the J end by 1 base, with 11 bases between.

V is TRBV6-4 and J is TRBJ1-2; TRBD1 matches at 7 bases. The CDR3 totals 14 residues. With V trimmed by 6 bases and J by 7 bases, 11 bases remained unmatched. Germline CDR1 reads MRHNA; CDR2 reads SNTAGT. CDR3 nucleotide sequence: TGTGCCAGCAGCCCACAGGGGTCTGCCTCTGGCTACACCTTC. This encodes CASSPQGSASGYTF.

The CDR3 DNA sequence: TGCGCCAGCAGCTTGGCCAGTGACGGAATAAAACTGTTTTTT. The encoded protein is CASSLASDGIKLFF. The chain recombines TRBV5-1 with TRBJ1-4; D not certain. The CDR3 consists of 14 residues. The V and J ends lost 0 bases and 10 bases respectively, with 13 bases between them. CDR1 is SGHRS and CDR2 is YFSETQ in the germline V gene.

This clone was observed a handful of times. V gene TRBV6-5 combines with J gene TRBJ1-1; 7 bases fit TRBD1. The CDR3 contains 15 residues. CDR1 MNHEY and CDR2 SVGAGI come from the germline V gene. The J segment lost 3 bases and the V segment lost 0 bases, leaving 4 bases of the junction unmatched. The CDR3 DNA reads TGTGCCAGCAGTTACTCGAGGCAGGGGGACACTGAAGCTTTCTTT. This sequence encodes CASSYSRQGDTEAFF.

This rearrangement joins TRBV5-4 to TRBJ2-7; D gene ambiguous. CDR3 length equals 13 residues. Germline V gene sequence: CDR1 SGHNT, CDR2 YYREEE (reference sequence). V gave up 1 base and J gave up 3 bases, with 8 bases separating them. This chain's CDR3 is CASSLSSDYEQYF. The CDR3 region has the DNA TGTGCCAGCAGCTTGTCGTCGGACTACGAGCAGTACTTC.

V is TRBV29-1 and J is TRBJ1-2, with D maybe TRBD1 (6 bases). Trimming removed 4 bases at V and 7 bases at J, with 16 bases between. This CDR3 region has 13 residues. The germline gives CDR1 SQVTM, CDR2 ANQGSEA. The DNA of the CDR3 is TGCAGCGTTGCGGGGGCTGACGTAGGTGGCTACACCTTC. Its protein is CSVAGADVGGYTF.